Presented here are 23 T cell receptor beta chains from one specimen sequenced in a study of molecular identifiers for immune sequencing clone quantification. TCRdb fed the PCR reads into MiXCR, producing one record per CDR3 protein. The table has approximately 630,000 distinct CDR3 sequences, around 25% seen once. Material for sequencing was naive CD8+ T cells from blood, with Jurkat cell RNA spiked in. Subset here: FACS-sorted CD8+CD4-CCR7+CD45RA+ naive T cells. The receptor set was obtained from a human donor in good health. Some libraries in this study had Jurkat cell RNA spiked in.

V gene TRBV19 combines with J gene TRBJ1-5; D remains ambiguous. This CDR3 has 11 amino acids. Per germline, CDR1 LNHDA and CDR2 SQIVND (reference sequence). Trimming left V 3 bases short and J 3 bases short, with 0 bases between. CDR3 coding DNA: TGTGCCAGTAGTATCAATCAGCCCCAGCATTTT. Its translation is CASSINQPQHF.

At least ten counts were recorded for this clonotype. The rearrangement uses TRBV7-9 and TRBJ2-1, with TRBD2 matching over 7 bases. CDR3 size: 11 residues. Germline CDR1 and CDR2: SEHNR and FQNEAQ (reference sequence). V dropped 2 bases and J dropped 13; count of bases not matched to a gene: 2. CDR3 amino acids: CASSLSGTQFF. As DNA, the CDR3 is TGTGCCAGCAGCTTAAGCGGGACTCAGTTCTTC.

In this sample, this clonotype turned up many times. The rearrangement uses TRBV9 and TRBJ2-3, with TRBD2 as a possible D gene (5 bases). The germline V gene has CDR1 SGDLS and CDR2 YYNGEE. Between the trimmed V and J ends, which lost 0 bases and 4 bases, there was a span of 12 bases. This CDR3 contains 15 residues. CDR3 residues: CASSVGWGSADTQYF. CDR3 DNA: TGTGCCAGCAGCGTAGGTTGGGGTAGCGCAGATACGCAGTATTTT.

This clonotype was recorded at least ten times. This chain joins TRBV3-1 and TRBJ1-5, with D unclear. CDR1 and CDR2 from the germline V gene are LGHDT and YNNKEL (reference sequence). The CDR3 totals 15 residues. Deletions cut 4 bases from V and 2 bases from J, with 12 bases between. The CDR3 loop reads CASSLSGVGNQPQHF. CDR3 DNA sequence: TGTGCCAGCAGCCTAAGTGGGGTGGGCAATCAGCCCCAGCATTTT. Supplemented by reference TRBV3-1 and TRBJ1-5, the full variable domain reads DTAVSQTPKYLVTQMGNDKSIKCEQNLGHDTMYWYKQDSKKFLKIMFSYNNKELIINETVPNRFSPKSPDKAHLNLHINSLELGDSAVYFCASSLSGVGNQPQHFGDGTRLSIL.

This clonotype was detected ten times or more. CDR3 coding DNA: TGTGCCATCAGTGCAGCCCTTGACGGTAATGAAAAACTGTTTTTT. This gives the protein CAISAALDGNEKLFF. The chain links TRBV10-3 to TRBJ1-4; no clear D gene. From germline, CDR1 is ENHRY and CDR2 SYGVKD. The CDR3 contains 15 residues. V lost 4 bases, J lost 4 bases, and 13 bases lay in between.

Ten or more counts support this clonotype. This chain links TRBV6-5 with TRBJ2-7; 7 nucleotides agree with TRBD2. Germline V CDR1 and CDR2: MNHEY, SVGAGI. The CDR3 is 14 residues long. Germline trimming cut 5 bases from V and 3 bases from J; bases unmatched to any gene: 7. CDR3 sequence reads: CASSTRTSVYEQYF. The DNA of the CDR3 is TGTGCCAGCAGTACTAGGACTAGTGTCTACGAGCAGTACTTC.

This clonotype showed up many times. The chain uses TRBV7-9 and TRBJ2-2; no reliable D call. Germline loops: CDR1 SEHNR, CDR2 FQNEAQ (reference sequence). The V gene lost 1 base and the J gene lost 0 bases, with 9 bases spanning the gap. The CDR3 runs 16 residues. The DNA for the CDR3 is TGTGCCAGCAGCTTAGGTCCGACTTCGAACACCGGGGAGCTGTTTTTT. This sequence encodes CASSLGPTSNTGELFF.

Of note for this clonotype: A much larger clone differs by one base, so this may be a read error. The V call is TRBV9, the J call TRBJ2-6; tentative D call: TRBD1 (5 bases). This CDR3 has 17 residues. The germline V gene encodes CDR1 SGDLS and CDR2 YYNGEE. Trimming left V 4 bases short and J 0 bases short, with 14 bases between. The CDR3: CASSPGQSPSGANVLTF. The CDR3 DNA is TGTGCCAGCAGCCCAGGGCAGAGCCCCTCTGGGGCCAACGTCCTGACTTTC.

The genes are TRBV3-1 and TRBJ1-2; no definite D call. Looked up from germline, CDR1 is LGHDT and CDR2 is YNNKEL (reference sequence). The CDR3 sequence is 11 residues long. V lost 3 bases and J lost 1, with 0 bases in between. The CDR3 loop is CASSHNYGYTF. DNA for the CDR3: TGTGCCAGCAGCCATAACTATGGCTACACCTTC.

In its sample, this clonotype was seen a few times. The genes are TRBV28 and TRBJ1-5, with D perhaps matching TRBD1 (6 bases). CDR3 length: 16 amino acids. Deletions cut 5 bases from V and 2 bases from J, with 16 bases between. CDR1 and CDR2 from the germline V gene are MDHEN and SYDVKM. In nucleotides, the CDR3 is TGTGCCAGCAGTCCCCGGGGGGGCAGGGGCAATCAGCCCCAGCATTTT. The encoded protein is CASSPRGGRGNQPQHF.

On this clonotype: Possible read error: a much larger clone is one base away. As DNA, the CDR3 is TGTGCCAGCAGCTTAGTAACGGATTACTCTGGGGCCATCGTCCTGACTTTC. Translating it yields CASSLVTDYSGAIVLTF. The chain joins TRBV13 to TRBJ2-6; D is possibly TRBD1 (5 bases). There are 17 residues in the CDR3. In germline, CDR1 is PRHDT, CDR2 FYEKMQ (reference sequence).

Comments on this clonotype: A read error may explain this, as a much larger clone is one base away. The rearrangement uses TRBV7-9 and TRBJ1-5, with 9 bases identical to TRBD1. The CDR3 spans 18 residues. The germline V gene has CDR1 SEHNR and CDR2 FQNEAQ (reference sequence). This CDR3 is CASSLGVLGQGDNRPQHF. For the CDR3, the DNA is TGTGCCAGCAGCTTAGGTGTGTTGGGACAGGGCGACAATCGGCCCCAGCATTTT.

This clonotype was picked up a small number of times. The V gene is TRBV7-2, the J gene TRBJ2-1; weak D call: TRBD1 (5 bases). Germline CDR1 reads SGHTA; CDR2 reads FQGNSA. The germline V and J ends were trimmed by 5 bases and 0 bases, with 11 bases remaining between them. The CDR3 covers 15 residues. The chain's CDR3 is CASSPRQISYNEQFF. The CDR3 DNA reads TGTGCCAGCAGCCCACGACAGATCTCCTACAATGAGCAGTTCTTC.

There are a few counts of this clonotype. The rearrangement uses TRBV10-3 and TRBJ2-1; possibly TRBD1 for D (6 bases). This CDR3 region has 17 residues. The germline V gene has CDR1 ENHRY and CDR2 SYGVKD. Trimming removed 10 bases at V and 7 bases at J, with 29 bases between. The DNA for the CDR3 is TGTGCCACCGAGATCGGGGACCAGGGGTTGGGTATGAATGAGCAGTTCTTC. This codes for CATEIGDQGLGMNEQFF.

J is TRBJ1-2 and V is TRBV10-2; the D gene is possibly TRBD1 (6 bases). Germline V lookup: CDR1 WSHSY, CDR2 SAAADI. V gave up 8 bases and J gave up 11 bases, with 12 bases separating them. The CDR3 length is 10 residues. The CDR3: CASFSQGYTF. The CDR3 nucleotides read TGCGCCAGCTTCTCACAGGGATACACCTTC.

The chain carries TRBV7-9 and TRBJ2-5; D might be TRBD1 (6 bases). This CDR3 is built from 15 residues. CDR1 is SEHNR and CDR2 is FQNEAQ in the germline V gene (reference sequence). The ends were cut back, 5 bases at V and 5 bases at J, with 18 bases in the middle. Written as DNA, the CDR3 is TGTGCCAGCAGCGCCTTACAGGGCTCTGGGGAGACCCAGTACTTC. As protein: CASSALQGSGETQYF.

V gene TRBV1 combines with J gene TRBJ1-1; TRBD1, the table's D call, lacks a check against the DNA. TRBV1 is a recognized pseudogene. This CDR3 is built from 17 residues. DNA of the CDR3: TGCACCAGCAGCCAAGAGAGAGAGGGGGCTGTGAACACTGAAGCTTTCTTT. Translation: CTSSQEREGAVNTEAFF.

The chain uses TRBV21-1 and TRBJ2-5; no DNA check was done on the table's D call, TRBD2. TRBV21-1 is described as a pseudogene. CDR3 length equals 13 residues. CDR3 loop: CAAALREHETQYF. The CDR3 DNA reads TGTGCAGCAGCATTACGGGAGCACGAGACCCAGTACTTC.

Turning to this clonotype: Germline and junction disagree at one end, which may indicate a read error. CDR3 sequence (DNA): TGTCCCATCAGTGAGTCGCTAGCGGGAGGGGAAGATACGCAGTATTTT. This gives the protein CPISESLAGGEDTQYF. The chain uses TRBV10-3 and TRBJ2-3, with 12 bases matching TRBD2. From germline, CDR1 is ENHRY and CDR2 SYGVKD. The CDR3 loop spans 16 amino acids.

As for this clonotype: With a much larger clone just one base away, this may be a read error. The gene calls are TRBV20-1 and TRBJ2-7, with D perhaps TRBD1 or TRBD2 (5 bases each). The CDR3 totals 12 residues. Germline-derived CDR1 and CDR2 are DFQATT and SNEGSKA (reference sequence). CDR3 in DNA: TGCAGTGCTAGTGAGAGGGGCTACGAGCAGAACTTC. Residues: CSASERGYEQNF.

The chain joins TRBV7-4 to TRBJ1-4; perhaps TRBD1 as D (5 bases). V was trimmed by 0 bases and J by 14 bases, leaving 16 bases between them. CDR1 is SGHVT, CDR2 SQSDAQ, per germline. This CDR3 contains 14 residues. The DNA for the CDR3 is TGTGCCAGCAGCTTAGCGACAGAGAATGACCACCTGTTTTTT. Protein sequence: CASSLATENDHLFF.

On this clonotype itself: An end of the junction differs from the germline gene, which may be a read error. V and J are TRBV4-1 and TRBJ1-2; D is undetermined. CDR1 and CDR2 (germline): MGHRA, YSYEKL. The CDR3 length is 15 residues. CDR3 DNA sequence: TGCGCCAGCGGCCAAGAGGAGGTCCCCGGACATGGCTACACCTTC. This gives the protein CASGQEEVPGHGYTF.

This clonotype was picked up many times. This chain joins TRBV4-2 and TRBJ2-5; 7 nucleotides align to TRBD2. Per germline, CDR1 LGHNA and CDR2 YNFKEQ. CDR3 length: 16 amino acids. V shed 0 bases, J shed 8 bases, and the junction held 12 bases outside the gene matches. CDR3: CASSQESGTSPDTQYF. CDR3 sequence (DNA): TGTGCCAGCAGCCAAGAAAGCGGGACGTCCCCTGATACCCAGTACTTC.